The text below deals with one T cell receptor beta chain. Its target is not known. CDR1 SGHTA and CDR2 FQGNSA come from the germline V gene. This CDR3 region has 16 residues. V dropped 5 bases and J dropped 5; count of bases not matched to a gene: 9. This record comes from a study of beta chain features in type 1 diabetes. General observations from the study: All four CD4+ subsets of Type 1 diabetes patients contained TCRB CDR3s that were moderately but significantly shorter.

The sequenced template was cDNA made from the entire isolated RNA. TCRdb's copy holds only in-frame clones and misses some; the assay was immunoSEQ multiplex PCR. The table lists hundreds of thousands of clones, approximately 31% of them singletons, with around 0.065% in the top ten. V and J are TRBV7-2 and TRBJ2-3; TRBD2 agrees at 11 bases. The receptor's source is a man between 18 and 29 years old in good health. Sequencing was done on a sample of naive CD4+ T cells from blood. CDR3 bases: TGTGCCAGCAGCGAGGGACTAGCGGAGGGTCAAGATACGCAGTATTTT. This encodes CASSEGLAEGQDTQYF.